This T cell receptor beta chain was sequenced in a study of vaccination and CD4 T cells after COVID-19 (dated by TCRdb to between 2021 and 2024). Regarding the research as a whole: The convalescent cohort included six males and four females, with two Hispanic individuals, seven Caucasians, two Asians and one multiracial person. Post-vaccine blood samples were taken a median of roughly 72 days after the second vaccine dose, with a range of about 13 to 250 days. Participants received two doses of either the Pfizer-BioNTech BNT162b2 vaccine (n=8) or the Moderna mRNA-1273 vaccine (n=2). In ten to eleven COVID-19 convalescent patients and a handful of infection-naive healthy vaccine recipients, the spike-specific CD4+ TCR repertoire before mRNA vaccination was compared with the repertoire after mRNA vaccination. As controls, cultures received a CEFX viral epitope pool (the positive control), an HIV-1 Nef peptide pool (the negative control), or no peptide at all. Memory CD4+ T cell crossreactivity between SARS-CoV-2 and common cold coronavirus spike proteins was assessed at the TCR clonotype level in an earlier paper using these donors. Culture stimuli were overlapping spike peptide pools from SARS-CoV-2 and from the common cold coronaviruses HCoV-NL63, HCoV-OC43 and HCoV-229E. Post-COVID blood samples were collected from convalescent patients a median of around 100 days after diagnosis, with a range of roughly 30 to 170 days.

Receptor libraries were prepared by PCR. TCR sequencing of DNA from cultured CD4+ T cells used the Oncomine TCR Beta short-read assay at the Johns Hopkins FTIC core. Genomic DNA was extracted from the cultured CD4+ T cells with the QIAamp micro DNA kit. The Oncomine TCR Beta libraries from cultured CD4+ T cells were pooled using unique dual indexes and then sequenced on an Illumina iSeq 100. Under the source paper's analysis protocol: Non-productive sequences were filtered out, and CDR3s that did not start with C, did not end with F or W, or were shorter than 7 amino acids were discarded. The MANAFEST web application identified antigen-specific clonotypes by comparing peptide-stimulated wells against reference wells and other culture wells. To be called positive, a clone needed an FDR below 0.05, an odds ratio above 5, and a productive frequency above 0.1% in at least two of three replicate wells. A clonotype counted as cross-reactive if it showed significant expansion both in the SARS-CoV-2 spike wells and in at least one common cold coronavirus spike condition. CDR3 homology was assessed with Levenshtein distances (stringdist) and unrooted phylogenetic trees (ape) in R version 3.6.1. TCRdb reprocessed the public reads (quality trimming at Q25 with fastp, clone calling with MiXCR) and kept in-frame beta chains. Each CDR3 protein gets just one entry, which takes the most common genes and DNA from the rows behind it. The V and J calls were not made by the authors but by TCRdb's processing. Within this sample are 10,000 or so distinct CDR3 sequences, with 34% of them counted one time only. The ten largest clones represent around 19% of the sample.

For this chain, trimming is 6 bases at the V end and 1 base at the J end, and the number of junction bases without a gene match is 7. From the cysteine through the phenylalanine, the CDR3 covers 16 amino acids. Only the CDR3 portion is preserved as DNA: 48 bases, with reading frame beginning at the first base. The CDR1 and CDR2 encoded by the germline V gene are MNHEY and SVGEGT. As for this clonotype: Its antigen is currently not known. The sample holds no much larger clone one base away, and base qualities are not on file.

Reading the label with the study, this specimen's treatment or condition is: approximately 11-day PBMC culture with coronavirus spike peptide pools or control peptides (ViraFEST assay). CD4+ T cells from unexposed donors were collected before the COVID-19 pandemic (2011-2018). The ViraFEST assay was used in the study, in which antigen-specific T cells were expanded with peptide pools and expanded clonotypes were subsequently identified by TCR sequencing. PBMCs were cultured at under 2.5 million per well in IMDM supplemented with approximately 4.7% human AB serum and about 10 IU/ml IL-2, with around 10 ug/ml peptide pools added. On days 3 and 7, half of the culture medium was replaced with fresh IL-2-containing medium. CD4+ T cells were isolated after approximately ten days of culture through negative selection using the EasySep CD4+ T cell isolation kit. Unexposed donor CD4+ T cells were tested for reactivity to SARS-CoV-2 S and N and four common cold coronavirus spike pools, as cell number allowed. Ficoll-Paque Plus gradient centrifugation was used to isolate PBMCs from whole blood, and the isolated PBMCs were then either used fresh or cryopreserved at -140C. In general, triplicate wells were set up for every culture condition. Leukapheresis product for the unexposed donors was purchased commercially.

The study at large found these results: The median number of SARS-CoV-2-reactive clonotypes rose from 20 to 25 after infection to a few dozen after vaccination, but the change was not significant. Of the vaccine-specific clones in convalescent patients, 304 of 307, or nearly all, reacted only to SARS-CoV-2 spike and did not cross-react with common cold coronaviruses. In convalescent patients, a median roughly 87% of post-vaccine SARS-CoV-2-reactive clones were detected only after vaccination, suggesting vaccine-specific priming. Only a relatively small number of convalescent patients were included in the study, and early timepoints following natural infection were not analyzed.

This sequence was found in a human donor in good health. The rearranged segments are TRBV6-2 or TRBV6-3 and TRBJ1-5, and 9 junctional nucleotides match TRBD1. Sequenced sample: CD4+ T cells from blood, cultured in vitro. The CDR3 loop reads CASRPGQGPSNQPQHF. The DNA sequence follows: TGTGCCAGCAGGCCGGGACAGGGTCCGAGCAATCAGCCCCAGCATTTT.